This is a list of T cell receptor beta chains from one sample in a study of post-analysis software for immune sequencing data. One entry per CDR3 protein, called by TCRdb with MiXCR from the PCR reads. The repertoire holds roughly 180,000 distinct CDR3 sequences, with approximately 30% as singletons. Specimen: blood. The receptors come from a girl aged 10 to 17 with multiple sclerosis. CDR3s include the opening cysteine and the closing phenylalanine or tryptophan. Some rows have no size entry. The others give once, few or many, or a class for an expanded clone.

CDR3aa	abundance	j_gene	v_gene	len
CASSSTGSDTQYF	NA	TRBJ2-3	TRBV7-9	13
CASSPGTGVDTQYF	few	TRBJ2-3	TRBV6-2/TRBV6-3	14
CASSPQGTSNQPQHF	many	TRBJ1-5	TRBV7-2	15
CAISELDREETQYF	many	TRBJ2-5	TRBV10-3	14
CASSSGLSPNYGYTF	NA	TRBJ1-2	TRBV7-2	15
CASSWPGAPTYEQYF	many	TRBJ2-7	TRBV6-5	15
CASSLWSGGAGGYTF	few	TRBJ1-2	TRBV12-3/TRBV12-4	15
CASSVGRFNQPQHF	few	TRBJ1-5	TRBV5-1	14
CSARSGGDTQYF	NA	TRBJ2-3	TRBV20-1	12
CASSRPSGLGERSYNSPLHF	few	TRBJ1-6	TRBV4-1	20
CASSKGAARGSSGYEQYF	NA	TRBJ2-7	TRBV21-1	18
CASSLTGNLYEQYF	many	TRBJ2-7	TRBV5-5	14
CASSQNGGYQDTIYF	NA	TRBJ1-3	TRBV7-3	15
CASRGDRSYNEQFF	many	TRBJ2-1	TRBV28	14
CASSTVNEKLFF	NA	TRBJ1-4	TRBV12-3/TRBV12-4	12
CASSLSLGEGETQYF	few	TRBJ2-5	TRBV7-2	15
CASSRGGLGRKDEQFF	NA	TRBJ2-1	TRBV6-5	16
CSARGGTDYNEQFF	NA	TRBJ2-1	TRBV20-1	14
CASSEWGGSGENEQFF	NA	TRBJ2-1	TRBV25-1	16
CASSPGEVDTEAFF	NA	TRBJ1-1	TRBV28	14
CASSLLGGSNEQFF	many	TRBJ2-1	TRBV7-7	14
CASREGLQWGGYTF	NA	TRBJ1-2	TRBV6-1	14
CASSIGQGTYEQYF	NA	TRBJ2-7	TRBV12-3/TRBV12-4	14
CASSLRGRGGNQPQHF	many	TRBJ1-5	TRBV7-3	16
CAWKGEYEQFF	NA	TRBJ2-1	TRBV30	11
CASSPTRAETQYF	many	TRBJ2-5	TRBV7-2	13
CASSLGSSSGQETQYF	NA	TRBJ2-5	TRBV5-1	16
CASSRDSLAKNIQYF	many	TRBJ2-4	TRBV5-1	15
CASSVNPDRTGLSEAFF	NA	TRBJ1-1	TRBV9	17
CASSPLHRAGDTQYF	many	TRBJ2-3	TRBV18	15
CAISEGPSNEQFF	NA	TRBJ2-1	TRBV10-3	13
CASSGPPNSGANVLTF	many	TRBJ2-6	TRBV25-1	16
CASSVDPGGLYNEQFF	many	TRBJ2-1	TRBV9	16
CASSYGTDRVRSYGYTF	few	TRBJ1-2	TRBV6-6	17
CASSQEPQQGSSGNTIYF	few	TRBJ1-3	TRBV4-1	18
CASSSTGVYNEQFF	many	TRBJ2-1	TRBV5-6	14
CATRGLAGVDTGELFF	NA	TRBJ2-2	TRBV15	16
CASSLASGGLNEQFF	NA	TRBJ2-1	TRBV5-1	15
CASSRAGQGFLPPSSYEQYF	few	TRBJ2-7	TRBV5-1	20
CSASGTGGEKLFF	many	TRBJ1-4	TRBV29-1	13
CASSVALGRGDSPLHF	many	TRBJ1-6	TRBV9	16